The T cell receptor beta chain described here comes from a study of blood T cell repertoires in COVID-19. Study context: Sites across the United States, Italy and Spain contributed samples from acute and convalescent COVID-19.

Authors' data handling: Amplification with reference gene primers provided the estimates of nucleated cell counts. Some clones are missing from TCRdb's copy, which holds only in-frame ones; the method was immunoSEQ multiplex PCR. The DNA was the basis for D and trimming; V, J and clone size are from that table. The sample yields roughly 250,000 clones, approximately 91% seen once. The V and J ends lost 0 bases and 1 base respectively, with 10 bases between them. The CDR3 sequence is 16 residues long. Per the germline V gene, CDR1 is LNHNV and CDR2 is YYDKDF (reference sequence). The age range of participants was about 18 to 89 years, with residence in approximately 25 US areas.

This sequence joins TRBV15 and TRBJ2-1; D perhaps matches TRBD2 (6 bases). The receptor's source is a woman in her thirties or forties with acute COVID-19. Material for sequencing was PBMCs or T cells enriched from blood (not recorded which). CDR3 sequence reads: CATSREAGTSYNEQFF. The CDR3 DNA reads TGTGCCACCAGCAGAGAGGCGGGAACTTCCTACAATGAGCAGTTCTTC.